This T cell receptor beta chain was identified in a study of blood T cell repertoires in COVID-19. The wider study: The United States, Italy and Spain supplied acute and convalescent COVID-19 samples.

The repertoire was sequenced with immunoSEQ multiplex PCR; TCRdb's copy has only in-frame clones and lacks some. The sample lists 400,000 to 500,000 clones, roughly 88% occurring once. The study recruited people aged about 18 to 89 years across approximately 25 US areas. CDR1 and CDR2 from the germline V gene are SGHRS and YFSETQ. The CDR3 covers 14 residues. The V segment lost 3 bases and the J segment 7 bases; nucleotides outside the gene matches: 6. Sequencing was carried out using PBMCs or T cells enriched from blood (not recorded which). The rearrangement links TRBV5-1 to TRBJ1-4; 7 nucleotides align to TRBD1. The clonotype comes from a woman aged 18 to 35 who had been exposed to COVID-19. The CDR3 coding sequence is TGCGCCAGCAGCTCCGGGACAGCGGTTGAAAAACTGTTTTTT. As protein: CASSSGTAVEKLFF.